These 32 T cell receptor beta chains came from one sample sequenced in a study of molecular identifiers for immune sequencing clone quantification. MiXCR was run by TCRdb on the PCR reads, yielding one entry per CDR3 protein. The sample records 85,000 to 90,000 distinct CDR3 sequences, around 17% being singletons. The sequencing sample was made of naive CD8+ T cells from blood, with Jurkat cell RNA spiked in. Subset noted: FACS-sorted CD8+CD4-CCR7+CD45RA+ naive T cells. The receptors derive from a human donor in good health. Some libraries in this study had Jurkat cell RNA spiked in.

V and J are TRBV12-3 or TRBV12-4 and TRBJ1-5; the D gene is possibly TRBD1 (5 bases). Trimming pared 6 bases from V and 1 base from J, leaving 13 bases between. There are 15 residues in the CDR3. CDR3 region: CASSQGTSSNQPQHF. CDR3 in DNA: TGTGCCAGCAGCCAAGGGACTTCGAGCAATCAGCCCCAGCATTTT.

This clonotype was seen ten or more times. This chain connects TRBV20-1 to TRBJ1-2, with 7 bases identical to TRBD1. V was pared by 0 bases and J by 6 bases, with 4 bases of the junction left unmatched. The CDR3 is 13 amino acids. Germline V CDR1 and CDR2: DFQATT, SNEGSKA (reference sequence). The CDR3 sequence is CSARDGRGHGYTF. DNA for the CDR3: TGCAGTGCTAGAGATGGTAGGGGGCATGGCTACACCTTC.

This clonotype was recorded many times. The V and J genes are TRBV5-4 and TRBJ2-3; perhaps TRBD2 as D (6 bases). Germline CDR1 is SGHNT and CDR2 is YYREEE (reference sequence). The CDR3 sequence is 14 residues long. The V and J ends lost 2 bases and 1 base respectively, with 8 bases between them. This CDR3 reads CASSFRGGTDTQYF. The CDR3 region has the DNA TGTGCCAGCAGCTTTCGCGGGGGCACAGATACGCAGTATTTT.

This clonotype was seen a few times. Given a much more abundant clone one base away, this may be a read error. The rearrangement joins TRBV6-2 or TRBV6-3 to TRBJ2-5; D unresolved. The CDR3 totals 13 residues. The germline CDR1 and CDR2 sequences are MNHEY and SVGEGT. As DNA, the CDR3 is TGTGCCAGCAGTTACTCGCTCCAAGAGGCCCAGTACTTC. It translates to CASSYSLQEAQYF.

As regards this clonotype: With a much larger clone just one base away, this may be a read error. V gene TRBV12-2 combines with J gene TRBJ1-2; no DNA check was done on the table's D call, TRBD1. TRBV12-2 is tagged as a pseudogene. This CDR3 comprises 13 residues. The CDR3, as DNA: TGTACAAGTCGCCCCGGGACCCCGACCGGCTACACCTTC. It specifies CTSRPGTPTGYTF.

The sample holds many counts of this clonotype. The rearrangement links TRBV27 to TRBJ2-1; 8 nucleotides match TRBD2. This CDR3 spans 17 amino acids. Unmatched junction bases numbered 9, after V lost 4 bases and J lost 1 base. CDR1 and CDR2 from the germline V gene are MNHEY and SMNVEV (reference sequence). CDR3 protein: CASSSGLGGGSYNEQFF. CDR3 in DNA: TGTGCCAGCAGTTCGGGACTAGGGGGAGGGTCCTACAATGAGCAGTTCTTC.

The sample holds many counts of this clonotype. The chain combines TRBV3-1 with TRBJ1-5; a possible D gene is TRBD1 (5 bases). CDR1 is LGHDT, CDR2 YNNKEL, per germline (reference sequence). This CDR3 comprises 16 residues. The germline V and J ends were trimmed by 4 bases and 2 bases, with 15 bases remaining between them. In DNA, the CDR3 is TGTGCCAGCAGCCTCGGACACACGGGGGGCAATCAGCCCCAGCATTTT. As protein: CASSLGHTGGNQPQHF.

Written as DNA, the CDR3 is TGTGCCAGCAGACAACAAGAGACCCAGTACTTC. This sequence encodes CASRQQETQYF. V usage is TRBV11-2 and J usage is TRBJ2-5, with D unclear. The CDR3 length is 11 residues. Germline V CDR1 and CDR2: SGHAT, FQNNGV. The V end was cut by 6 bases, the J end by 2 bases, with 4 bases between.

This clonotype was detected many times. The chain has TRBV6-5 and TRBJ1-1; D is uncertain. The V end lost 11 bases, the J end lost 1 base, and 14 bases lay between the germline ends. The CDR3 is 13 amino acids. From germline, CDR1 is MNHEY and CDR2 SVGAGI. The CDR3 coding sequence is TGTGCCGTCGGCTACAGAGAGAACACTGAAGCTTTCTTT. It specifies CAVGYRENTEAFF.

This clonotype has at least ten counts. The chain has TRBV7-9 and TRBJ1-3, with D possibly being TRBD1 (6 bases). V lost 10 bases to trimming and J lost 0 bases, with 10 bases between them. Germline V gene data show CDR1 as SEHNR and CDR2 as FQNEAQ (reference sequence). The CDR3 sequence is 13 residues long. CDR3 sequence reads: CATTGISGNTIYF. The CDR3, as DNA: TGTGCCACTACAGGGATCTCTGGAAACACCATATATTTT.

This clonotype was observed many times. The chain is built from TRBV6-2 or TRBV6-3 and TRBJ2-1; D not resolved. CDR1 MNHEY and CDR2 SVGEGT come from the germline V gene. The CDR3 runs to 14 residues. V gave up 5 bases and J gave up 5 bases, with 13 bases separating them. The CDR3 DNA sequence: TGTGCCAGCAGTACCCCTTTAAGAGACAATGAGCAGTTCTTC. This codes for CASSTPLRDNEQFF.

At least ten counts were recorded for this clonotype. The genes are TRBV2 and TRBJ1-5, with 9 bases lining up with TRBD1. V dropped 6 bases and J dropped 2; count of bases not matched to a gene: 5. The CDR3 runs 15 residues. CDR1 and CDR2 from the germline V gene are SNHLY and FYNNEI. The CDR3 nucleotides are TGTGCCAGCAGGAGGGACAGGGAGGGCAATCAGCCCCAGCATTTT. Amino acids: CASRRDREGNQPQHF.

This clonotype has at least ten counts. V is TRBV20-1 and J is TRBJ2-7; 9 positions match TRBD1. The CDR3 is 13 residues long. Germline V CDR1 and CDR2: DFQATT, SNEGSKA (reference sequence). V shed 1 base, J shed 6 bases, and the junction held 4 bases outside the gene matches. The CDR3 reads CSARGDRVFEQYF. The DNA for the CDR3 is TGCAGTGCTAGAGGGGACAGGGTTTTCGAGCAGTACTTC.

This clonotype was counted at least ten times. V usage is TRBV6-5 and J usage is TRBJ1-6; no reliable D call. The CDR3 covers 13 residues. Germline CDR1 MNHEY, CDR2 SVGAGI. The V end lost 7 bases, the J end lost 8 bases, and 12 bases lay between the germline ends. The DNA for the CDR3 is TGTGCCAGCACCTACCAGAGGGATTCACCCCTCCACTTT. Translation: CASTYQRDSPLHF.

This clonotype was found many times. The gene calls are TRBV7-6 and TRBJ2-5; no clear D gene. Deletions cut 0 bases from V and 1 base from J, with 6 bases between. CDR1 is SGHVS and CDR2 is FNYEAQ in the germline V gene. This CDR3 is 14 amino acids long. The CDR3 DNA is TGTGCCAGCAGCTTAGCTGGCAGCCAAGAGACCCAGTACTTC. Protein: CASSLAGSQETQYF.

This clonotype was observed a handful of times. Possible read error: a much larger clone is one base away. Because it lacks the conserved phenylalanine or tryptophan at the end, this CDR3 is likely a read error. This sequence joins TRBV3-1 and TRBJ1-3, with D perhaps TRBD1 (6 bases). Trimming stripped 5 bases from V and 4 bases from J, with 21 bases between. Germline values: CDR1 LGHDT, CDR2 YNNKEL (reference sequence). This CDR3 spans 17 amino acids. As DNA, the CDR3 is TGTGCCAGCAGCTCCGTCAACAGGGCGCAAAGGGGAAACACCATATATCTT. It yields the protein CASSSVNRAQRGNTIYL.

In its sample, this clonotype is medium-sized. The J gene is TRBJ2-3, the V gene TRBV29-1; unclear D gene. V lost 7 bases to trimming and J lost 4 bases, with 6 bases between them. The CDR3 spans 10 residues. Germline V gives CDR1 SQVTM, CDR2 ANQGSEA. Here the CDR3 DNA reads TGCAGCGGGACGGCAGATACGCAGTATTTT. It translates to CSGTADTQYF.

Details on this clonotype: This may arise from a read error, as a much more abundant clone is one base away. V gene TRBV7-9 combines with J gene TRBJ2-7; no definite D call. Germline values: CDR1 SEHNR, CDR2 FQNEAQ (reference sequence). The CDR3 is 13 residues long. This chain's CDR3 is CVSSLGSGYEQYF. CDR3 nucleotides: TGTGTCAGCAGCTTAGGTTCCGGCTACGAGCAGTACTTC.

In this sample, this clonotype turned up many times. This chain connects TRBV12-3 or TRBV12-4 to TRBJ1-2; the D is unclear. This CDR3 spans 13 amino acids. V gave up 3 bases and J gave up 4 bases, with 9 bases separating them. CDR3 in amino acids: CASSFGSGYGYTF. In DNA, the CDR3 is TGTGCCAGCAGTTTCGGTTCCGGCTATGGCTACACCTTC.

This clonotype has only a few counts. It may be a read error: a sequence one base away is much more abundant. The chain joins TRBV19 to TRBJ2-1; 7 bases are shared with TRBD2. Germline CDR1 and CDR2: LNHDA and SQIVND (reference sequence). The CDR3 runs 15 residues. The CDR3 reads CASSIGLAGHNEQSF. The CDR3 DNA reads as TGTGCCAGTAGTATAGGACTAGCTGGCCACAATGAGCAGTCCTTC.

The CDR3 coding sequence is TGTGCCACCAGCAGGGGGGGAGGCTTTTTACCGGGACTAGCGGACACCGGGGAGACCCAGTACTTC. Its translation is CATSRGGGFLPGLADTGETQYF. The chain is built from TRBV15 and TRBJ2-5; 11 bases line up with TRBD2. V lost 3 bases and J lost 5; bases outside the gene matches: 26. Germline lookup yields CDR1 LNHNV and CDR2 YYDKDF (reference sequence). The CDR3 runs 22 residues.

The J gene is TRBJ2-5, the V gene TRBV5-6, with D hard to call. The germline V gene encodes CDR1 SGHDT and CDR2 YYEEEE. Trimming left V 0 bases short and J 4 bases short, with 7 bases between. The CDR3 has 13 amino acids. CDR3 nucleotides: TGTGCCAGCAGCTTGGCGTCCAGAGAGACCCAGTACTTC. Amino acids: CASSLASRETQYF.

Concerning this clonotype: This may be a read error: a much more frequent sequence differs by one nucleotide. V is TRBV4-2 and J is TRBJ2-7; D is possibly TRBD2 (5 bases). The CDR3 length is 13 residues. CDR1 is LGHNA and CDR2 is YNFKEQ in the germline V gene. The V end lost 1 base, the J end lost 6 bases, and 10 bases lay between the germline ends. CDR3 residues: CASSQAGLGEQYF. The DNA for the CDR3 is TGTGCCAGCAGCCAAGCGGGGTTGGGCGAGCAGTACTTC.

This clonotype has only a few counts. An end of the junction differs from the germline gene, which may be a read error. This sequence joins TRBV7-9 and TRBJ2-6; 7 nucleotides agree with TRBD2. Germline V CDR1 and CDR2: SEHNR, FQNEAQ (reference sequence). This CDR3 contains 17 residues. The CDR3 protein is CASSYWGGNSGADVLTF. The CDR3 nucleotides read TGTGCCAGCAGCTACTGGGGGGGAAATAGTGGGGCCGACGTCCTGACTTTC.

V gene TRBV27 combines with J gene TRBJ1-5; 8 bases match TRBD1. J was trimmed by 4 bases and V by 6 bases; bases with no gene match: 5. The CDR3 has 14 residues. Looked up from germline, CDR1 is MNHEY and CDR2 is SMNVEV (reference sequence). The chain's CDR3 is CASSSDRVNQPQHF. CDR3 nucleotides: TGTGCCAGCAGCTCGGACAGGGTTAATCAGCCCCAGCATTTT.

The V and J genes are TRBV29-1 and TRBJ1-1, with D uncertain. From germline, CDR1 is SQVTM and CDR2 ANQGSEA. The CDR3 runs to 12 residues. The V end lost 4 bases, the J end lost 3 bases, and 9 bases lay between the germline ends. The DNA of the CDR3 is TGCAGCGTTGCGGCAGTTGACACTGAAGCTTTCTTT. This codes for CSVAAVDTEAFF.

This clonotype was seen many times. This chain connects TRBV4-1 to TRBJ1-6; D call uncertain. This CDR3 has 14 amino acids. With 1 base removed from V and 6 bases from J, the gap between germline ends came to 7 bases. CDR1 is MGHRA and CDR2 is YSYEKL in the germline V gene. The CDR3 region is CASSQVLINSPLHF. In DNA form, the CDR3 reads TGCGCCAGCAGCCAAGTACTAATTAATTCACCCCTCCACTTT.

The count of this clonotype is one. Mismatch with germline at one junction end may stem from a read error. The chain has TRBV15 and TRBJ2-6, with TRBD2 matching 13 bases. CDR1 LNHNV and CDR2 YYDKDF come from the germline V gene (reference sequence). The CDR3 sequence is 21 residues long. The CDR3 is CATSRETSGGFSLSGANVPTF. The CDR3 DNA follows: TGTGCCACCAGCAGAGAGACTAGCGGGGGGTTCTCCCTCTCTGGGGCCAACGTCCCGACTTTC.

This clonotype was seen repeatedly, ten times or more. The chain employs TRBV7-6 and TRBJ2-7, with D unclear. The length of the CDR3 is 14 residues. CDR1 and CDR2 (germline): SGHVS, FNYEAQ. Trimming took off 5 bases at V and 3 bases at J, with 14 bases between the two ends. The CDR3 coding sequence is TGTGCCAGCAGCCCATCGACACAAAGCTACGAGCAGTACTTC. Protein product: CASSPSTQSYEQYF. Using reference TRBV7-6 and TRBJ2-7 for the parts outside the CDR3, the full variable domain is GAGVSQSPRYKVTKRGQDVALRCDPISGHVSLYWYRQALGQGPEFLTYFNYEAQQDKSGLPNDRFSAERPEGSISTLTIQRTEQRDSAMYRCASSPSTQSYEQYFGPGTRLTVT.

This clonotype has at least ten counts. The chain recombines TRBV5-5 with TRBJ2-7; 8 positions agree with TRBD1. CDR1 is SGHKS, CDR2 YYEKEE, per germline (reference sequence). CDR3 length: 15 amino acids. V lost 1 base, J lost 4 bases, and 7 bases stayed unmatched. In nucleotides, the CDR3 is TGTGCCAGCAGCTTGTTACCAGGGGGCAGGTACGAGCAGTACTTC. Translation gives CASSLLPGGRYEQYF.

This clonotype was seen only a few times. V and J are TRBV12-3 or TRBV12-4 and TRBJ2-2, with a tentative D call TRBD1 (6 bases). The CDR3 sequence is 17 residues long. V was clipped by 3 bases and J by 0 bases, with 14 bases between them. The DNA of the CDR3 is TGTGCCAGCAGTTTGTTCATCAGGGGATCGAACACCGGGGAGCTGTTTTTT. This translates into CASSLFIRGSNTGELFF.

This clonotype was counted a few times. The chain is built from TRBV6-2 or TRBV6-3 and TRBJ2-7; either TRBD1 or TRBD2 may supply D (5 bases each). The CDR3 runs 14 residues. The V gene's germline CDR1 is MNHEY and CDR2 SVGEGT. The V and J ends lost 6 bases and 3 bases respectively, with 15 bases between them. Written as DNA, the CDR3 is TGTGCCAGCAGCCAGGGACCGTCAAACTACGAGCAGTACTTC. Its translation: CASSQGPSNYEQYF.